The 21 T cell receptor beta chains given below trace back to one sample, sequenced in a study of blood T cell repertoires in COVID-19. Method: immunoSEQ multiplex PCR; TCRdb's copy keeps in-frame clones and lacks some. The top ten clones hold less than 45% of a sample with under 130,000 clones, around 86% of them seen once. Input material: peripheral blood. The receptors come from a man older than 75 with acute or convalescent COVID-19.

V usage is TRBV6-2 or TRBV6-3 and J usage is TRBJ2-1; 10 bases are shared with TRBD2. Per the germline V gene, CDR1 is MNHEY and CDR2 is SVGEGT. J was trimmed by 6 bases and V by 3 bases; bases with no gene match: 11. CDR3 length equals 17 residues. CDR3 DNA: TGTGCCAGCAGTTATAGGTCTAGCGGGAGTCGGACCAATGAGCAGTTCTTC. Residues: CASSYRSSGSRTNEQFF.

The chain combines TRBV19 with TRBJ1-6; weak D call: TRBD1 (5 bases). Trimming took off 6 bases at V and 7 bases at J, with 10 bases between the two ends. Germline lookup yields CDR1 LNHDA and CDR2 SQIVND (reference sequence). The CDR3 is 13 residues long. CDR3 protein: CASRSRQNSPLHF. The CDR3 region has the DNA TGTGCCAGTAGATCTAGACAGAATTCACCCCTCCACTTT.

This chain joins TRBV4-1 and TRBJ2-1; TRBD1 might be the D (5 bases). V shed 1 base and J shed 1 base, with 11 bases lying between them. From germline, CDR1 is MGHRA and CDR2 YSYEKL. There are 16 residues in the CDR3. CDR3 coding DNA: TGCGCCAGCAGCCAAGCCAGGGAACTTTCCTACAATGAGCAGTTCTTC. Translation: CASSQARELSYNEQFF.

With respect to this clone: Germline and junction disagree at one end, which may indicate a read error. This CDR3 reads CASSFDSGGLHF. CDR3 nucleotide sequence: TGTGCCAGCAGTTTCGACTCAGGGGGCCTGCACTTC. This chain connects TRBV27 to TRBJ2-4; 8 bases agree with TRBD1. Germline CDR1 is MNHEY and CDR2 is SMNVEV (reference sequence). The CDR3 sequence is 12 residues long.

This chain connects TRBV18 to TRBJ1-2; 7 bases line up with TRBD1. Trimming took 0 bases from V and 6 from J; bases not matched to a gene: 1. The CDR3 has 13 residues. Germline V CDR1 and CDR2: KGHSH, LQKENI. This chain's CDR3 is CASSPPTGNGYTF. DNA for the CDR3: TGTGCCAGCTCACCACCGACAGGGAATGGCTACACCTTC.

This clone was seen many times. This chain links TRBV3-1 (or the pseudogene TRBV3-2) with TRBJ2-7; D is undetermined. Germline CDR1 and CDR2: LGHDT and YNNKEL (reference sequence). V was cut by 4 bases and J by 6 bases, with 16 bases left in between. The CDR3 is 14 amino acids. CDR3: CASSPGDSYTEQYF. Here the CDR3 DNA reads TGTGCCAGCAGCCCCGGAGACTCTTATACCGAGCAGTACTTC.

This clone was counted only a few times. The chain has TRBV14 and TRBJ2-3; 7 bases align to TRBD1. CDR3 length equals 16 residues. V was clipped by 1 base and J by 0 bases; unmatched bases: 4. Germline V gene sequence: CDR1 SGHDN, CDR2 FVKESK. The CDR3: CASSQGGQLSTDTQYF. Written as DNA, the CDR3 is TGTGCCAGCAGCCAAGGGGGACAGCTTAGCACAGATACGCAGTATTTT.

The V and J genes are TRBV5-1 and TRBJ2-2; D may be TRBD1 (6 bases). The CDR3 is 16 residues long. Deletions cut 0 bases from V and 4 bases from J, with 13 bases between. Germline-derived CDR1 and CDR2 are SGHRS and YFSETQ. The DNA for the CDR3 is TGCGCCAGCAGCTTGGCACAGGGTGTTTTCACCGGGGAGCTGTTTTTT. It yields the protein CASSLAQGVFTGELFF.

This clone was observed a handful of times. One end of the junction does not line up with germline, which may come from a read error. This chain joins TRBV29-1 and TRBJ2-7; D gene ambiguous. Germline V lookup: CDR1 SQVTM, CDR2 ANQGSEA. This CDR3 spans 12 amino acids. The CDR3 here is CSVEDSRKPESF. DNA of the CDR3: TGCAGCGTTGAAGATTCAAGAAAACCCGAGTCCTTC.

This chain links TRBV5-8 with TRBJ1-1; tentatively, D is TRBD1 (5 bases). This CDR3 has 14 residues. Germline V gives CDR1 SGHTS, CDR2 YDEGEE. Trimming stripped 0 bases from V and 4 bases from J, with 10 bases between. The CDR3 sequence is CASSLDLGVTEAFF. The CDR3 nucleotides are TGTGCCAGCAGCTTGGATTTAGGGGTCACTGAAGCTTTCTTT.

J is TRBJ1-4 and V is TRBV5-1, with 11 bases that match TRBD1. Losses at the gene ends were 3 bases for V and 8 bases for J; bases not matched to a gene: 3. The germline V gene encodes CDR1 SGHRS and CDR2 YFSETQ. The CDR3 consists of 14 residues. DNA of the CDR3: TGCGCCAGCAGCTGGACAGGGGGCGAAGAAAAACTGTTTTTT. This codes for CASSWTGGEEKLFF.

This rearrangement joins TRBV30 to TRBJ1-5, with TRBD1 matching over 7 bases. CDR1 and CDR2 from the germline V gene are GTSNPN and SVGIG (reference sequence). V shed 2 bases, J shed 3 bases, and the junction held 7 bases outside the gene matches. The CDR3 is 15 amino acids. CDR3 sequence (DNA): TGTGCCTGGAGTCCGCCCGGGACAGTCAATCAGCCCCAGCATTTT. This encodes CAWSPPGTVNQPQHF.

The rearrangement links TRBV5-1 to TRBJ2-3; 7 positions match TRBD2. V lost 1 base, J lost 2 bases, and 7 bases stayed unmatched. CDR1 SGHRS and CDR2 YFSETQ come from the germline V gene. This CDR3 has 16 amino acids. CDR3 protein: CASSLSAGVSTDTQYF. CDR3 DNA: TGCGCCAGCAGCTTGTCGGCGGGAGTGTCCACAGATACGCAGTATTTT.

The chain joins TRBV7-2 to TRBJ2-3; D gene uncertain. Trimming removed 3 bases at V and 8 bases at J, with 12 bases between. CDR3 length: 13 residues. Germline CDR1 is SGHTA and CDR2 is FQGNSA. CDR3 amino acids: CASSFRRLGTQYF. CDR3 bases: TGTGCCAGCAGCTTTCGCAGGTTGGGTACGCAGTATTTT. Using reference TRBV7-2 and TRBJ2-3 for the parts outside the CDR3, the full variable domain is GAGVSQSPSNKVTEKGKDVELRCDPISGHTALYWYRQSLGQGLEFLIYFQGNSAPDKSGLPSDRFSAERTGGSVSTLTIQRTQQEDSAVYLCASSFRRLGTQYFGPGTRLTVL.

A few counts support this clone. This sequence joins TRBV18 and TRBJ1-1; 10 nucleotides align to TRBD1. Germline CDR1 reads KGHSH; CDR2 reads LQKENI. The CDR3 spans 15 residues. Unmatched junction bases numbered 8, after V lost 6 bases and J lost 4 bases. CDR3 amino acids: CASSRDRGFATEAFF. The CDR3 DNA sequence: TGTGCCAGCTCTCGGGACAGGGGATTTGCCACTGAAGCTTTCTTT.

The V gene is TRBV14, the J gene TRBJ2-5; D may be TRBD2 (6 bases). V was trimmed by 0 bases and J by 1 base, leaving 9 bases between them. The germline gives CDR1 SGHDN, CDR2 FVKESK. The CDR3 has 15 residues. CDR3 bases: TGTGCCAGCAGCCAAGATCGGGGGATCCAAGAGACCCAGTACTTC. Protein sequence: CASSQDRGIQETQYF. Drawing the rest from reference TRBV14 and TRBJ2-5, the complete variable domain is EAGVTQFPSHSVIEKGQTVTLRCDPISGHDNLYWYRRVMGKEIKFLLHFVKESKQDESGMPNNRFLAERTGGTYSTLKVQPAELEDSGVYFCASSQDRGIQETQYFGPGTRLLVL.

A single count supports this clone. V gene TRBV27 combines with J gene TRBJ2-3, with D tentatively TRBD1 (6 bases). The CDR3 sequence is 15 residues long. The V end was cut by 2 bases, the J end by 3 bases, with 12 bases between. Germline CDR1 is MNHEY and CDR2 is SMNVEV (reference sequence). CDR3 protein: CASSLGWGRTDTQYF. The CDR3 nucleotides read TGTGCCAGCAGTTTAGGGTGGGGGCGAACAGATACGCAGTATTTT.

On this clone itself: Other DNA sequences within the sample encode an identical CDR3. The gene calls are TRBV7-8 and TRBJ2-7, with 8 positions matching TRBD1. Germline lookup yields CDR1 SGHVS and CDR2 FQNEAQ. The CDR3 is 18 residues long. Trimming removed 3 bases from V and 4 bases from J; junction bases left unmatched: 17. The CDR3 is CASSFQGQGNKWQYEQYF. For the CDR3, the DNA is TGTGCCAGCAGCTTCCAAGGACAGGGCAATAAGTGGCAGTACGAGCAGTACTTC. The full variable domain, in which reference TRBV7-8 and TRBJ2-7 provide the parts outside the CDR3, is GAGVSQSPRYKVAKRGQDVALRCDPISGHVSLFWYQQALGQGPEFLTYFQNEAQLDKSGLPSDRFFAERPEGSVSTLKIQRTQQEDSAVYLCASSFQGQGNKWQYEQYFGPGTRLTVT.

The CDR3 bases are TGTGCCAGCAGTGGGGGACAGTTCTCCTACGAGCAGTACTTC. It translates to CASSGGQFSYEQYF. The chain has TRBV2 and TRBJ2-7; 7 positions agree with TRBD1. Germline trimming cut 4 bases from V and 0 bases from J; bases unmatched to any gene: 3. The CDR3 spans 14 residues. Per the germline V gene, CDR1 is SNHLY and CDR2 is FYNNEI.

The chain couples TRBV3-1 (or the pseudogene TRBV3-2) to TRBJ2-1; 12 bases map to TRBD2. J gave up 7 bases and V 0 bases, and 19 bases lay outside the gene matches. This CDR3 has 21 residues. The germline V gene has CDR1 LGHDT and CDR2 YNNKEL (reference sequence). The CDR3 DNA reads as TGTGCCAGCAGCCAAGATTATGCAGGACTAGCGGGAAGGTCTAGGGGGAATGAGCAGTTCTTC. This encodes CASSQDYAGLAGRSRGNEQFF.

The V and J genes are TRBV29-1 and TRBJ2-1; 15 nucleotides line up with TRBD2. The germline CDR1 and CDR2 sequences are SQVTM and ANQGSEA. The V and J ends lost 7 bases and 9 bases, in that order; junction bases with no gene match: 7. CDR3 length: 14 amino acids. This CDR3 is CSARTSGRASEQFF. CDR3 bases: TGCAGCGCCAGGACTAGCGGGAGGGCCAGTGAGCAGTTCTTC.